The text below deals with one T cell receptor (beta chain). Its antigen is not identified. Per the germline V gene, CDR1 is MRHNA and CDR2 is SNTAGT. The CDR3 has 13 amino acids. The cDNA for TCR beta came from 5'RACE template switching with UMIs. TCRdb re-called the 5' RACE reads; every CDR3 protein appears as one record, without DNA. The sample's table shows about 460,000 distinct CDR3 sequences. These data belong to a study of T cells expressing NK-cell markers. Study overall: According to the study, TCR beta repertoires originated from sorted CD3+CD56+NKG2C+, CD3+CD56+NKG2C- and CD3+CD56-NKG2C+ T cells. Study observations and caveats: Four of the donors also had these clonotypes leading their CD3+CD56-NKG2C+ fraction. For about 6 donors, the dominant NKG2C+ clonotypes made up about 1.0-7.5% of their CD8+ T cells.

The sample consisted of blood T cells: a sorted CD56 or NKG2C T cell subset, CD4+ or CD8+ T cells, or bulk PBMC T cells (not recorded which). The gene calls are TRBV6-4 and TRBJ2-1. The receptor's source is a woman in her forties or fifties in good health. CDR3: CASAVSSYNEQFF.